The TCR beta chain described here comes from a study of blood T cell repertoires in COVID-19. Some clones are missing from TCRdb's copy, which holds only in-frame ones; the method was immunoSEQ multiplex PCR. The sample records approximately 440,000 clones, 90% being singletons. This clone was seen a single time. Material: PBMCs or T cells enriched from blood (not recorded which). This receptor was obtained from a man aged 18 to 30 who had recovered from COVID-19.

The CDR3 DNA reads as TGTGCCAGTAGTATAGCACAGATGAACACTGAAGCTTTCTTT. Translated, it gives CASSIAQMNTEAFF. This chain joins TRBV19 and TRBJ1-1; no definite D call. The V end was cut by 1 base, the J end by 0 bases, with 6 bases between. Germline V gene sequence: CDR1 LNHDA, CDR2 SQIVND (reference sequence). This CDR3 has 14 amino acids.